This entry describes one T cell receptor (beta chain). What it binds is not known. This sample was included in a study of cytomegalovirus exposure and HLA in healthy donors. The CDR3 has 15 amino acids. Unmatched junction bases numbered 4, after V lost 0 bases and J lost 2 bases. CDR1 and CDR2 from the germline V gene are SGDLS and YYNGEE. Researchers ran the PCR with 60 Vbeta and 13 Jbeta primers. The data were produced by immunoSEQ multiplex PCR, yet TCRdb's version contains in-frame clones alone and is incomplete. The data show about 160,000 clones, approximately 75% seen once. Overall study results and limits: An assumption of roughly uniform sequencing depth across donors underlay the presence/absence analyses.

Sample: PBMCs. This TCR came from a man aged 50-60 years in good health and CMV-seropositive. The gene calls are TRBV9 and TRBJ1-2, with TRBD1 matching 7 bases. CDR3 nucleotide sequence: TGTGCCAGCAGCGTAGAAGGGACAGTCAACTATGGCTACACCTTC. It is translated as CASSVEGTVNYGYTF.